This TCR beta chain was found in a study of cytomegalovirus exposure and HLA in healthy donors. Study as a whole: The Caucasian-associated ancestry cluster held around four fifths of roughly 400 genotyped donors. Regarding the study as a whole: Analysis was performed later, and it showed HLA-associated TCR beta chains to be more clonally expanded than equally common others. In a later analysis, a missense DCLRE1C variant was linked to TCR beta V- and J-gene trimming.

Details on this clone: Its cognate antigen is unknown.

The study ran its PCR with 60 Vbeta and 13 Jbeta primers. Produced via immunoSEQ multiplex PCR; TCRdb's table is partial and in-frame only. The repertoire holds about 140,000 clones, approximately 87% seen once, with around 5.2% in the top ten. The sequence was obtained from a woman aged 25 to 39 in good health and CMV-seronegative. The sequenced sample was PBMCs.

Here the CDR3 DNA reads TGTGCCAGTAATAGCGGTCGGAGCGGGAGAGATGAGCAGTTCTTC. It yields the protein CASNSGRSGRDEQFF. J is TRBJ2-1 and V is TRBV19, with 8 bases lining up with TRBD2. Losses at the gene ends were 7 bases for V and 8 bases for J; bases not matched to a gene: 13. Germline V gene sequence: CDR1 LNHDA, CDR2 SQIVND (reference sequence). The CDR3 has 15 residues.